This passage covers 30 T cell receptor beta chains from one sample sequenced in a study of T-cell memory formation after mild COVID-19. Using its own MiXCR run on the 5' RACE reads, TCRdb lists one record per CDR3 protein. The sample lists about 180,000 distinct CDR3 sequences, 18% occurring once. The sequenced sample consisted of PBMCs or a T cell subset sorted from them (not recorded which). Receptors originate from a man aged 18 to 29 who had mild COVID-19 (a few samples of this study predate the infection). Cell type and time point are not known.

This chain joins TRBV7-2 and TRBJ2-1; D is uncertain. Trimming stripped 2 bases from V and 7 bases from J, with 9 bases between. This CDR3 has 13 residues. The germline CDR1 and CDR2 sequences are SGHTA and FQGNSA. For the CDR3, the DNA is TGTGCCAGCAGCTTAAAAAGTAGAAATGAGCAGTTCTTC. The encoded protein is CASSLKSRNEQFF.

This chain links TRBV12-3 or TRBV12-4 with TRBJ2-1; 13 bases map to TRBD2. The CDR3 length is 15 residues. J was trimmed by 4 bases and V by 6 bases; bases with no gene match: 3. CDR3 protein: CASRPGLAGYNEQFF. The CDR3 DNA reads TGTGCCAGCAGACCGGGACTAGCGGGGTACAATGAGCAGTTCTTC.

This clonotype was counted once. This sequence joins TRBV18 and TRBJ2-3; D gene uncertain. Germline loops: CDR1 KGHSH, CDR2 LQKENI. The V and J ends lost 3 bases and 2 bases respectively, with 6 bases between them. This CDR3 comprises 13 residues. CDR3: CASSPTNTDTQYF. The CDR3 coding sequence is TGTGCCAGCTCACCGACGAACACAGATACGCAGTATTTT. Full variable domain (outside the CDR3, taken from reference TRBV18 and TRBJ2-3): NAGVMQNPRHLVRRRGQEARLRCSPMKGHSHVYWYRQLPEEGLKFMVYLQKENIIDESGMPKERFSAEFPKEGPSILRIQQVVRGDSAAYFCASSPTNTDTQYFGPGTRLTVL.

Only a few counts were recorded for this clonotype. The chain has TRBV7-3 and TRBJ2-2, with 9 bases matching TRBD2. Trimming cost V 5 bases and J 4 bases; bases outside gene matches: 5. Per the germline V gene, CDR1 is SGHTA and CDR2 is FQGTGA. The length of the CDR3 is 15 residues. The CDR3 nucleotides read TGTGCCAGCAGCATACCACTAGCGGGCACCGGGGAGCTGTTTTTT. Translation gives CASSIPLAGTGELFF.

This clonotype was detected only a few times. V gene TRBV6-1 combines with J gene TRBJ2-1; 12 nucleotides align to TRBD2. The trim removed 6 bases at V and 4 bases at J, leaving 1 base unmatched. The CDR3 is 14 residues long. Germline values: CDR1 MNHNS, CDR2 SASEGT. The CDR3 region has the DNA TGTGCCAGCAGACTAGCGGGGGGATACAATGAGCAGTTCTTC. It yields the protein CASRLAGGYNEQFF.

A few counts support this clonotype. The chain carries TRBV3-1 and TRBJ1-2; 7 bases are shared with TRBD1. Germline V gene sequence: CDR1 LGHDT, CDR2 YNNKEL (reference sequence). V dropped 4 bases and J dropped 3; count of bases not matched to a gene: 5. There are 14 residues in the CDR3. The CDR3 nucleotides are TGTGCCAGCAGCCTCAGACAGGGAGACTATGGCTACACCTTC. As protein: CASSLRQGDYGYTF. Full variable domain (rest looked up from reference TRBV3-1 and TRBJ1-2): DTAVSQTPKYLVTQMGNDKSIKCEQNLGHDTMYWYKQDSKKFLKIMFSYNNKELIINETVPNRFSPKSPDKAHLNLHINSLELGDSAVYFCASSLRQGDYGYTFGSGTRLTVV.

The sample holds a few counts of this clonotype. The rearrangement uses TRBV25-1 and TRBJ1-2, with 9 bases aligning to TRBD1. CDR3 length equals 13 residues. Trimming at V came to 6 bases and at J to 5 bases, leaving 4 bases not matched to a gene. CDR1 and CDR2 from the germline V gene are MGHDK and SYGVNS. This CDR3 reads CASRQDRGYGYTF. The DNA for the CDR3 is TGTGCCAGCAGGCAGGACAGGGGTTATGGCTACACCTTC.

This clonotype was recorded a few times. The chain is built from TRBV6-2 or TRBV6-3 and TRBJ2-7; D remains unclear. Between the trimmed V and J ends, which lost 2 bases and 2 bases, there was a span of 10 bases. The length of the CDR3 is 14 residues. Germline V gene lookup returns CDR1 MNHEY and CDR2 SVGEGT. The CDR3 DNA reads as TGTGCCAGCAGTTACCTCGCCGGGCCCTACGAGCAGTACGTC. Amino acids: CASSYLAGPYEQYV.

The J gene is TRBJ2-5, the V gene TRBV20-1; D is perhaps TRBD1 (5 bases). Germline V CDR1 and CDR2: DFQATT, SNEGSKA (reference sequence). Deletions cut 1 base from V and 2 bases from J, with 17 bases between. CDR3 length equals 16 residues. The CDR3 DNA reads TGCAGTGCTAGAGGCGACAAGGGGATACTACAAGAGACCCAGTACTTC. Translated: CSARGDKGILQETQYF.

The V and J genes are TRBV2 and TRBJ2-5, with D perhaps matching TRBD2 (5 bases). Trimming left V 7 bases short and J 5 bases short, with 14 bases between. CDR3 length equals 13 residues. Germline V gene sequence: CDR1 SNHLY, CDR2 FYNNEI. CDR3 DNA: TGTGCCAGCACTCCAGGTCGGAGGGAGACCCAGTACTTC. It codes for CASTPGRRETQYF.

The chain recombines TRBV7-2 with TRBJ2-1; no clear D gene. The CDR3 is 13 residues long. The germline V gene encodes CDR1 SGHTA and CDR2 FQGNSA. Trimming took 6 bases from V and 8 from J, leaving 14 bases between them. The CDR3 here is CASRRLSWDEQFF. CDR3 DNA sequence: TGTGCCAGCAGAAGGCTCTCTTGGGATGAGCAGTTCTTC.

This clonotype was counted only a few times. The DNA of the CDR3 is TGCAGTGCTAGAGATTCTCGAGGTATCGATGAGCAGTTCTTC. Amino acids: CSARDSRGIDEQFF. The rearrangement links TRBV20-1 to TRBJ2-1; no clear D gene. The CDR3 totals 14 residues. Germline values: CDR1 DFQATT, CDR2 SNEGSKA (reference sequence). The ends were cut back, 0 bases at V and 8 bases at J, with 14 bases in the middle.

The rearrangement links TRBV18 to TRBJ1-5; 9 bases fit TRBD1. The germline V gene encodes CDR1 KGHSH and CDR2 LQKENI. This CDR3 is 14 amino acids long. J lost 5 bases, V lost 4 bases, and 3 bases had no gene match. This CDR3 reads CASSRRTGDQPQHF. The CDR3 nucleotides read TGTGCCAGCTCACGTCGGACAGGGGATCAGCCCCAGCATTTT.

The chain employs TRBV4-3 and TRBJ2-2; a possible D gene is TRBD1 (5 bases). Germline CDR1 reads LGHNA; CDR2 reads YSLEER. The CDR3 spans 14 residues. Trimming pared 6 bases from V and 4 bases from J, leaving 12 bases between. This CDR3 is CASSFRVGTGELFF. Written as DNA, the CDR3 is TGCGCCAGCAGTTTCAGGGTCGGCACCGGGGAGCTGTTTTTT.

The V call is TRBV7-2, the J call TRBJ2-1; weak D call: TRBD2 (6 bases). CDR1 is SGHTA, CDR2 FQGNSA, per germline. V lost 5 bases and J lost 10, with 12 bases in between. The CDR3 has 12 amino acids. CDR3 coding DNA: TGTGCCAGCAGCATCCGGGGACTCGAGCAGTTCTTC. Translated: CASSIRGLEQFF.

This clonotype showed up just a few times. V usage is TRBV20-1 and J usage is TRBJ1-5; the match to TRBD1 covers 7 bases. With 6 bases clipped from V and 7 bases from J, the junction kept 6 bases outside the gene matches. Looked up from germline, CDR1 is DFQATT and CDR2 is SNEGSKA (reference sequence). This CDR3 has 12 amino acids. The CDR3 sequence: CSADNRGQPQHF. The CDR3 DNA follows: TGCAGTGCAGATAACAGGGGCCAGCCCCAGCATTTT.

This clonotype has just a few counts. The chain is built from TRBV9 and TRBJ2-1, with D maybe TRBD1 (6 bases). With 3 bases removed from V and 4 bases from J, the gap between germline ends came to 14 bases. The CDR3 spans 15 residues. Germline-derived CDR1 and CDR2 are SGDLS and YYNGEE. The chain's CDR3 is CASSGTGTPYNEQFF. CDR3 nucleotide sequence: TGTGCCAGCAGCGGGACCGGGACACCTTACAATGAGCAGTTCTTC.

The chain links TRBV5-6 to TRBJ2-7; 8 bases align to TRBD1. The CDR3 totals 14 residues. The germline V gene has CDR1 SGHDT and CDR2 YYEEEE. J was trimmed by 2 bases and V by 4 bases; bases with no gene match: 5. For the CDR3, the DNA is TGTGCCAGCAGCCGCGCGACAGGGGCCTACGAGCAGTACTTC. This sequence encodes CASSRATGAYEQYF.

The chain uses TRBV21-1 and TRBJ2-7; TRBD1, the table's D call, was not compared with the DNA. TRBV21-1 is reported as a pseudogene. This CDR3 has 14 residues. The CDR3 region has the DNA TGTGCCAGCAATCTTCCGGGATTCGTATACGAGCAGTACTTC. It specifies CASNLPGFVYEQYF.

The V call is TRBV30, the J call TRBJ2-1; 9 bases agree with TRBD2. Losses at the gene ends were 3 bases for V and 5 bases for J; bases not matched to a gene: 5. The CDR3 contains 14 residues. Germline CDR1 GTSNPN, CDR2 SVGIG (reference sequence). The CDR3 region is CAWSPGTSHNEQFF. CDR3 DNA sequence: TGTGCCTGGAGCCCCGGGACTAGCCACAATGAGCAGTTCTTC. Combining the CDR3 with reference TRBV30 and TRBJ2-1 gives the whole variable domain SQTIHQWPATLVQPVGSPLSLECTVEGTSNPNLYWYRQAAGRGLQLLFYSVGIGQISSEVPQNLSASRPQDRQFILSSKKLLLSDSGFYLCAWSPGTSHNEQFFGPGTRLTVL.

This clonotype was seen more than once but under ten times. V usage is TRBV10-3 and J usage is TRBJ2-7, with D perhaps TRBD1 (6 bases). The V gene's germline CDR1 is ENHRY and CDR2 SYGVKD. CDR3 length: 15 residues. Trimming pared 10 bases from V and 0 bases from J, leaving 19 bases between. The CDR3: CATDTGSGSSYEQYV. The DNA for the CDR3 is TGTGCCACAGATACAGGGTCCGGTAGCTCCTACGAGCAGTACGTC.

The chain employs TRBV9 and TRBJ2-2; D remains ambiguous. Germline V gene sequence: CDR1 SGDLS, CDR2 YYNGEE. This CDR3 is 13 amino acids long. V was clipped by 3 bases and J by 8 bases, with 11 bases between them. The CDR3 loop is CASSDSGRGELFF. The DNA for the CDR3 is TGTGCCAGCAGCGACTCCGGGCGAGGGGAGCTGTTTTTT. The full variable domain, its missing parts supplied by reference TRBV9 and TRBJ2-2, is DSGVTQTPKHLITATGQRVTLRCSPRSGDLSVYWYQQSLDQGLQFLIQYYNGEERAKGNILERFSAQQFPDLHSELNLSSLELGDSALYFCASSDSGRGELFFGEGSRLTVL.

The CDR3 reads CASSSVGYRESPETQYF. The CDR3 DNA reads TGCGCCAGCAGCTCCGTAGGATACCGGGAATCCCCAGAGACCCAGTACTTC. This chain connects TRBV5-1 to TRBJ2-5, with D tentatively TRBD2 (5 bases). Germline V lookup: CDR1 SGHRS, CDR2 YFSETQ. V was pared by 3 bases and J by 4 bases, with 22 bases between. The CDR3 extends over 17 amino acids.

The chain joins TRBV24-1 to TRBJ2-4; D is unresolved. CDR1 and CDR2 (germline): KGHDR, SFDVKD. The CDR3 extends over 13 amino acids. Trimming took 12 bases from V and 0 from J, leaving 11 bases between them. DNA of the CDR3: TGTGCCCTTCTTGGGGTAGCCAAAAACATTCAGTACTTC. The encoded protein is CALLGVAKNIQYF.

This chain joins TRBV7-3 and TRBJ2-3; a possible D gene is TRBD2 (6 bases). Germline lookup yields CDR1 SGHTA and CDR2 FQGTGA. Trimming removed 2 bases from V and 0 bases from J, with 9 bases in between. The CDR3 extends over 15 amino acids. This CDR3 is CASSLAGFSTDTQYF. The CDR3 DNA reads as TGTGCCAGCAGCTTAGCGGGATTCAGCACAGATACGCAGTATTTT.

This clonotype was found a few times. The rearrangement links TRBV7-3 to TRBJ2-1, with D possibly matching TRBD1 (5 bases). The CDR3 contains 14 residues. V shed 1 base and J shed 5 bases, with 9 bases lying between them. Germline values: CDR1 SGHTA, CDR2 FQGTGA. DNA of the CDR3: TGTGCCAGCAGCTTAAGGGCAGGGAACAATGAGCAGTTCTTC. Translating it yields CASSLRAGNNEQFF. The full variable domain, its missing parts supplied by reference TRBV7-3 and TRBJ2-1, is GAGVSQTPSNKVTEKGKYVELRCDPISGHTALYWYRQSLGQGPEFLIYFQGTGAADDSGLPNDRFFAVRPEGSVSTLKIQRTERGDSAVYLCASSLRAGNNEQFFGPGTRLTVL.

On this clonotype: The junction departs from germline at one end; a sequencing error may be responsible. V gene TRBV5-1 combines with J gene TRBJ2-1; 7 nucleotides align to TRBD2. The CDR3 extends over 13 amino acids. Germline V gene sequence: CDR1 SGHRS, CDR2 YFSETQ. The CDR3 DNA sequence: TGCGCCAGCAGCTTGGGGGCCCGGGGGGAGCTGTTCTTC. Amino acids: CASSLGARGELFF.

J is TRBJ1-5 and V is TRBV12-3 or TRBV12-4; TRBD1 aligns across 7 bases. The CDR3 length is 15 residues. J gave up 0 bases and V 7 bases, and 6 bases lay outside the gene matches. The CDR3 region is CASTHRGLSNQPQHF. In DNA, the CDR3 is TGTGCCAGCACCCACAGGGGCCTTAGCAATCAGCCCCAGCATTTT.

This clonotype was recorded a few times. This sequence joins TRBV10-3 and TRBJ2-1; 7 nucleotides match TRBD1. CDR3 length: 12 amino acids. V lost 9 bases to trimming and J lost 2 bases; unmatched junction nucleotides: 1. The germline gives CDR1 ENHRY, CDR2 SYGVKD. The CDR3 protein is CAIGQAYNEQFF. The CDR3 DNA reads TGTGCCATTGGACAGGCCTACAATGAGCAGTTCTTC.

This clonotype was recorded a few times. The CDR3 DNA sequence: TGCAGTGCCGGCGCCAGCTACGAGCAGTACTTC. Amino acids: CSAGASYEQYF. The rearrangement uses TRBV20-1 and TRBJ2-7, with D unresolved. This CDR3 has 11 residues. The V and J ends lost 6 bases and 3 bases respectively, with 9 bases between them. CDR1 is DFQATT, CDR2 SNEGSKA, per germline (reference sequence).